The 5 T cell receptor beta chains in this list originate from one sample, sequenced in a study of blood T cell repertoires in COVID-19. Repertoires were generated with immunoSEQ multiplex PCR, while TCRdb's copy carries only in-frame clones and drops some. The sample includes around 250,000 clones, over 75% seen only once; the top ten take 4% to 6%. The sample taken for sequencing was peripheral blood. The origin of the receptors is a man aged 50-59 years with active or convalescent COVID-19.

This chain connects TRBV28 to TRBJ1-2, with TRBD1 matching 7 bases. There are 13 residues in the CDR3. V trimming: 5 bases; J trimming: 7 bases; junction bases outside the gene matches: 7. Looked up from germline, CDR1 is MDHEN and CDR2 is SYDVKM. This CDR3 is CASSPDRVRGYTF. In DNA, the CDR3 is TGTGCCAGCAGTCCCGACAGGGTGCGTGGCTACACCTTC.

J is TRBJ2-2 and V is TRBV27; 11 bases agree with TRBD2. Germline CDR1 reads MNHEY; CDR2 reads SMNVEV (reference sequence). The CDR3 contains 22 residues. V gave up 4 bases and J gave up 0 bases; unmatched junction bases: 19. In DNA form, the CDR3 reads TGTGCCAGCAGTTCCAAACGGGCTAGCGGGAGGAGCGAGGATGCGAACACCGGGGAGCTGTTTTTT. Translation: CASSSKRASGRSEDANTGELFF.

J is TRBJ2-7 and V is TRBV28; TRBD1 matches 7 bases. J lost 5 bases, V lost 5 bases, and 6 bases had no gene match. The CDR3 extends over 13 amino acids. Germline CDR1 and CDR2: MDHEN and SYDVKM. For the CDR3, the DNA is TGTGCCAGCAGTCGGTTGACAGGGCACGAGCAGTACTTC. As protein: CASSRLTGHEQYF.

The J gene is TRBJ1-1, the V gene TRBV5-4; D gene ambiguous. Germline V CDR1 and CDR2: SGHNT, YYREEE (reference sequence). The CDR3 covers 13 residues. Trimming cost V 4 bases and J 1 base, with 8 bases left between them. This chain's CDR3 is CASSIDRNTEAFF. The DNA of the CDR3 is TGTGCCAGCAGCATTGATAGGAACACTGAAGCTTTCTTT.

The gene calls are TRBV10-3 and TRBJ1-2, with TRBD1 identical over 7 bases. Trimming cost V 0 bases and J 4 bases; bases outside gene matches: 2. This CDR3 contains 14 residues. Germline V gene lookup returns CDR1 ENHRY and CDR2 SYGVKD. The chain's CDR3 is CAISESDRSYGYTF. The CDR3 coding sequence is TGTGCCATCAGTGAGTCGGACAGGAGCTATGGCTACACCTTC.